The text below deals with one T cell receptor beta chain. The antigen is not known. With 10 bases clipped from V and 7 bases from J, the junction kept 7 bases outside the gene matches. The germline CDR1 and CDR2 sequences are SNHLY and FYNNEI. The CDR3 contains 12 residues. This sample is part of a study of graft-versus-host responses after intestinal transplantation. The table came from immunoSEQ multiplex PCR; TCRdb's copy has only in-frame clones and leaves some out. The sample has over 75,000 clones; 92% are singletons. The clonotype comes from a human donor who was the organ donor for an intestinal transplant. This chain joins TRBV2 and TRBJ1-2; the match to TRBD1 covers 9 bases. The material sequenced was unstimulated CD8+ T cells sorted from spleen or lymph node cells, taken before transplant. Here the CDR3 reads CATQTGGSGYTF. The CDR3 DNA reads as TGTGCCACCCAGACAGGGGGTAGTGGCTACACCTTC.